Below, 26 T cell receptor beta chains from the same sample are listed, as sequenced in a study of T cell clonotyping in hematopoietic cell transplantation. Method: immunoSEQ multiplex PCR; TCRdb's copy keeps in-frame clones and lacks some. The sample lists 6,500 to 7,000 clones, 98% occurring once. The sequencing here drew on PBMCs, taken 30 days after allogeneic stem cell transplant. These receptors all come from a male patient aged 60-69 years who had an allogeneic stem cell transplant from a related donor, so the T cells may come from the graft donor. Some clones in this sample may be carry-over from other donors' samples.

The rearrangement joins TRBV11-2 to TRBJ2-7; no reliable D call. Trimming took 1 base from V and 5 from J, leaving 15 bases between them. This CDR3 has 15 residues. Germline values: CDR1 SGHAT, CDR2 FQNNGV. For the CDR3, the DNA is TGTGCCAGCAGCTTAGTAGGGTTCCCCCGGGACGAGCAGTACTTC. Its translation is CASSLVGFPRDEQYF. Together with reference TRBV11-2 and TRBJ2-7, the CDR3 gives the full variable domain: EAGVAQSPRYKIIEKRQSVAFWCNPISGHATLYWYQQILGQGPKLLIQFQNNGVVDDSQLPKDRFSAERLKGVDSTLKIQPAKLEDSAVYLCASSLVGFPRDEQYFGPGTRLTVT.

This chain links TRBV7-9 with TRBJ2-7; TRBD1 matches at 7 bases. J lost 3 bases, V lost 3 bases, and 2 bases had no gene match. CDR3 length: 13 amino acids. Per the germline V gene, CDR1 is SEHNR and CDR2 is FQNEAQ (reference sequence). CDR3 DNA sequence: TGTGCCAGCAGCTTCCGGGACAGCTACGAGCAGTACTTC. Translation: CASSFRDSYEQYF.

The CDR3 sequence is CASSSGLNTEAFF. CDR3 in DNA: TGTGCCAGCAGCTCTGGACTTAACACTGAAGCTTTCTTT. V and J are TRBV5-6 and TRBJ1-1, with D unclear. V gave up 3 bases and J gave up 2 bases, with 8 bases separating them. Per germline, CDR1 SGHDT and CDR2 YYEEEE. The CDR3 length is 13 residues.

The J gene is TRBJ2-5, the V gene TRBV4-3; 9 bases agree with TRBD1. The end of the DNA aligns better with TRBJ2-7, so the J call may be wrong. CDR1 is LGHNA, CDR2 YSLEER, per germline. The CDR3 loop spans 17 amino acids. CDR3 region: CASSQAGWGQGTDEQYF. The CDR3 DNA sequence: TGCGCCAGCAGCCAAGCGGGCTGGGGACAGGGAACCGACGAGCAGTACTTC.

The CDR3 region is CASSFPPGGLGYTF. The DNA for the CDR3 is TGTGCCAGCAGCTTCCCCCCAGGGGGCCTTGGCTACACCTTC. The gene calls are TRBV7-2 and TRBJ1-2; 8 nucleotides align to TRBD1. The germline CDR1 and CDR2 sequences are SGHTA and FQGNSA. The CDR3 totals 14 residues. With V trimmed by 3 bases and J by 7 bases, 7 bases remained unmatched.

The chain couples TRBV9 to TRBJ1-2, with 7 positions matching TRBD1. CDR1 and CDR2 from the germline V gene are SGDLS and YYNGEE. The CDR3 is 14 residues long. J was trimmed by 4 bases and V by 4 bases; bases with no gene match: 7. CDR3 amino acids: CASSTAGGIYGYTF. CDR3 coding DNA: TGTGCCAGCAGCACGGCAGGGGGGATCTATGGCTACACCTTC.

Written as DNA, the CDR3 is TGCGCCAGCAGCTTGGAGGGAGGGGGCGAAGCTTTCTTT. Amino acids: CASSLEGGGEAFF. The genes are TRBV5-1 and TRBJ1-1; 7 nucleotides align to TRBD1. The V gene end was trimmed by 0 bases and the J gene end by 8 bases; junction bases not matched to a gene: 4. CDR3 length: 13 residues. Germline V gives CDR1 SGHRS, CDR2 YFSETQ.

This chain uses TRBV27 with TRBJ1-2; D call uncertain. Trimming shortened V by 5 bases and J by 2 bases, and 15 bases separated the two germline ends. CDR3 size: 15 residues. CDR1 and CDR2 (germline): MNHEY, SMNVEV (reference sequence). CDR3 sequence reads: CASSPQRTGNYGYTF. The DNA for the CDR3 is TGTGCCAGCAGTCCGCAACGTACGGGGAACTATGGCTACACCTTC.

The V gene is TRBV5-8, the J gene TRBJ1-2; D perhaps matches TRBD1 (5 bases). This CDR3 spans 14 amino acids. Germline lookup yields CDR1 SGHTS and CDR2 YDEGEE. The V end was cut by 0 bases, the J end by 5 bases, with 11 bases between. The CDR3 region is CASSLEGLGYGYTF. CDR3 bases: TGTGCCAGCAGCTTGGAGGGGCTGGGGTATGGCTACACCTTC.

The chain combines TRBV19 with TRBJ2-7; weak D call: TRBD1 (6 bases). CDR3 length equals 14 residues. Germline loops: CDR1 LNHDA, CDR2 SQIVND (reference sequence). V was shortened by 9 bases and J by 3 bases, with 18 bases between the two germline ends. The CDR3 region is CASSWTENFYEQYF. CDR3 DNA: TGTGCCAGCTCCTGGACAGAGAATTTCTACGAGCAGTACTTC.

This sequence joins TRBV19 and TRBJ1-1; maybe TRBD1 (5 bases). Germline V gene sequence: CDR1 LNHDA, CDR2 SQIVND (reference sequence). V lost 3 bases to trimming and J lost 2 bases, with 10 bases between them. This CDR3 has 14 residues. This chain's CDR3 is CASSISGANTEAFF. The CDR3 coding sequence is TGTGCCAGTAGTATCTCTGGGGCTAACACTGAAGCTTTCTTT.

Here the CDR3 reads CARPSGQTNEQYF. As DNA, the CDR3 is TGTGCCAGACCGTCCGGACAGACCAACGAGCAGTACTTC. The chain recombines TRBV5-3 with TRBJ2-7, with TRBD1 as a possible D gene (6 bases). TRBV5-3 is flagged as an ORF with uncertain function. This CDR3 is built from 13 residues. Trimming removed 7 bases from V and 5 bases from J, with 16 bases in between.

CDR3 loop: CAWSGSDNQPQHF. CDR3 in DNA: TGTGCCTGGAGCGGTTCAGACAATCAGCCCCAGCATTTT. The rearrangement uses TRBV30 and TRBJ1-5; D uncertain. The CDR3 has 13 residues. V lost 3 bases to trimming and J lost 3 bases, with 9 bases between them. Germline CDR1 GTSNPN, CDR2 SVGIG (reference sequence).

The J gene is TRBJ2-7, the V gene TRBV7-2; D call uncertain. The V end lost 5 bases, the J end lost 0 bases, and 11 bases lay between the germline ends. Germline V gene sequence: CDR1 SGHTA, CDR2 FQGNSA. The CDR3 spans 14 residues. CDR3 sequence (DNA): TGTGCCAGCAGCGTCTCTGCGGCCTCCTACGAGCAGTACTTC. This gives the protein CASSVSAASYEQYF.

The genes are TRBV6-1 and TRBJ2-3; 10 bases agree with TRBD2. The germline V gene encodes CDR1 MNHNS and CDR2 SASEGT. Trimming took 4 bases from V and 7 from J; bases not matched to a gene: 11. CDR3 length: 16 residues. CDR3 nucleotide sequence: TGTGCCAGCAGTGCAGGGACTAGCGTTTCTTTTAATACGCAGTATTTT. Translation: CASSAGTSVSFNTQYF.

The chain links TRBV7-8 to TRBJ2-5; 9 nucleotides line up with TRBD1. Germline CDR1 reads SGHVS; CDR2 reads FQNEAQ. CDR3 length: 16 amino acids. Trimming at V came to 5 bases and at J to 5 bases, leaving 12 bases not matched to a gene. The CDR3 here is CASSTTRGQGGETQYF. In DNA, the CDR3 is TGTGCCAGCAGCACTACCCGGGGACAGGGAGGGGAGACCCAGTACTTC.

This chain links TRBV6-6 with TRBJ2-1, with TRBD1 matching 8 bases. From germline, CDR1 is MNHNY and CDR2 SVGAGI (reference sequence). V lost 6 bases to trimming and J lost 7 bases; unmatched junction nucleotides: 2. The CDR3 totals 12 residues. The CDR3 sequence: CASRTGENEQFF. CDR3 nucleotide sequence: TGTGCCAGCAGGACAGGGGAAAATGAGCAGTTCTTC.

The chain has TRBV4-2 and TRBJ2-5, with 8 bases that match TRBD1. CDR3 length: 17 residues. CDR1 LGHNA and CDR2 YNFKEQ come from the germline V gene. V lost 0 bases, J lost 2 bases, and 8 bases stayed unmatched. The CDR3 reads CASSQDYLTGEQETQYF. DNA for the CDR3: TGTGCCAGCAGCCAAGATTATCTGACAGGGGAACAAGAGACCCAGTACTTC.

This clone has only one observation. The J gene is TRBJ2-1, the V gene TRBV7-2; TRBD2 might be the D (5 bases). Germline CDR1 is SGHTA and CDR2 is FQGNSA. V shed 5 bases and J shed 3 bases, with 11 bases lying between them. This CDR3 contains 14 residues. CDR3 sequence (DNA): TGTGCCAGCAGCCCTTCGGGGATCTACAATGAGCAGTTCTTC. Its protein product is CASSPSGIYNEQFF.

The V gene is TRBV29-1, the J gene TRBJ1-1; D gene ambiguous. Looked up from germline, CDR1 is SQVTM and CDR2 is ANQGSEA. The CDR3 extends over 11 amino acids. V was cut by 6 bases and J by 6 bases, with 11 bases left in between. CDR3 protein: CSVAVSAEAFF. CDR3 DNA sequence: TGCAGCGTGGCAGTTAGCGCTGAAGCTTTCTTT.

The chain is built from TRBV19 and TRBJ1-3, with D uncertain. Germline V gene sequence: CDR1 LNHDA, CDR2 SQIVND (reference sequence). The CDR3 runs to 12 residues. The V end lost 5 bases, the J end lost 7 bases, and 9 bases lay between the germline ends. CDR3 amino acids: CASSSRRNTIYF. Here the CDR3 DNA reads TGTGCCAGTAGTTCCAGGCGGAACACCATATATTTT.

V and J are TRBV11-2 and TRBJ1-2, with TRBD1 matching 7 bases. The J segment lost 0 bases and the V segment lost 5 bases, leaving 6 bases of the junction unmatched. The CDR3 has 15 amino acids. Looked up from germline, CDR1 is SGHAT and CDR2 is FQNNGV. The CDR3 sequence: CASSPDRLANYGYTF. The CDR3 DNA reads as TGTGCCAGCAGCCCGGACAGGCTCGCTAACTATGGCTACACCTTC.

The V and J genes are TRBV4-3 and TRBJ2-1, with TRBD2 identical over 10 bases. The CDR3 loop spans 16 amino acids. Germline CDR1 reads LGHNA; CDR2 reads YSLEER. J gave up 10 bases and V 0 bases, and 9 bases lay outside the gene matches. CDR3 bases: TGCGCCAGCAGCCAAGAGTTTCTAGCGGGGGATCAAGAGCAGTTCTTC. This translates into CASSQEFLAGDQEQFF.

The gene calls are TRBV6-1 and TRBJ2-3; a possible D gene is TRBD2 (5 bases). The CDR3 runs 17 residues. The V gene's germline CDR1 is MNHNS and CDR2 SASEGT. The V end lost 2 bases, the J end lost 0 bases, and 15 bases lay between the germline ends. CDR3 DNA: TGTGCCAGCAGTGAACGGGGTAAGGGCCCTAGCACAGATACGCAGTATTTT. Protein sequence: CASSERGKGPSTDTQYF.

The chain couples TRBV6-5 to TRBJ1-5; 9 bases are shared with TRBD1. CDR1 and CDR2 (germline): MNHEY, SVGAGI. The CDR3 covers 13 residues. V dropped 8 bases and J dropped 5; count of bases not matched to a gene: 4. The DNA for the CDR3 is TGTGCCAGCGGCGGGACAGGGTATCAGCCCCAGCATTTT. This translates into CASGGTGYQPQHF.

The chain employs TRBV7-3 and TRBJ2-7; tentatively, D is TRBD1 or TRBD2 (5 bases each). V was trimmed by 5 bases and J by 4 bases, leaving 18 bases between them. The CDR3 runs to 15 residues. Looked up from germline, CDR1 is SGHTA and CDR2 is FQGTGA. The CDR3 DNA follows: TGTGCCAGCAGCCGGGACGGCAAACTTGAATACGAGCAGTACTTC. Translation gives CASSRDGKLEYEQYF.